One sample yielded the 17 T cell receptor beta chains listed below, sequenced in a study of blood T cell repertoires in COVID-19. Clones were read by immunoSEQ multiplex PCR, and TCRdb kept only the in-frame ones, dropping some. The sample lists roughly 330,000 clones, about 86% occurring once. The source material was peripheral blood. These receptor sequences come from a woman in her 50s with acute or convalescent COVID-19.

The chain couples TRBV3-1 (or the pseudogene TRBV3-2) to TRBJ1-5; no reliable D call. CDR1 is LGHDT, CDR2 YNNKEL, per germline (reference sequence). The CDR3 contains 14 residues. Trimming left V 2 bases short and J 5 bases short, with 10 bases between. The chain's CDR3 is CASSQSTADQPQHF. The CDR3 DNA sequence: TGTGCCAGCAGCCAAAGTACAGCAGATCAGCCCCAGCATTTT.

The chain uses TRBV7-6 and TRBJ2-1; 11 positions match TRBD2. Germline CDR1 reads SGHVS; CDR2 reads FNYEAQ. V shed 1 base, J shed 5 bases, and the junction held 7 bases outside the gene matches. The CDR3 length is 17 residues. Here the CDR3 reads CASSLGLTSGIDNEQFF. The CDR3 nucleotides read TGTGCCAGCAGCTTAGGCCTGACTAGCGGGATAGACAATGAGCAGTTCTTC.

The chain joins TRBV11-3 to TRBJ2-1; 12 nucleotides match TRBD2. The CDR3 totals 15 residues. Germline trimming cut 1 base from V and 5 bases from J; bases unmatched to any gene: 0. CDR1 is SGHNT and CDR2 is YENEEA in the germline V gene. The CDR3 loop reads CASSLGTSGNNEQFF. The CDR3 DNA follows: TGTGCCAGCAGCTTAGGGACTAGCGGGAACAATGAGCAGTTCTTC.

This clone was seen only a few times. The rearrangement joins TRBV2 to TRBJ1-1, with unresolved D. The germline gives CDR1 SNHLY, CDR2 FYNNEI. The CDR3 length is 13 residues. V was clipped by 6 bases and J by 5 bases, with 13 bases between them. The CDR3 region is CASRVYEGTEAFF. The CDR3 DNA sequence: TGTGCCAGCAGAGTTTACGAGGGAACTGAAGCTTTCTTT.

The chain employs TRBV12-3 or TRBV12-4 and TRBJ1-5, with D unresolved. This CDR3 is 12 amino acids long. V gave up 6 bases and J gave up 5 bases, with 8 bases separating them. Here the CDR3 reads CASSLLDQPQHF. The CDR3 DNA reads TGTGCCAGCAGCCTCCTAGATCAGCCCCAGCATTTT.

The V gene is TRBV10-3, the J gene TRBJ1-1; the D gene is possibly TRBD1 (5 bases). The germline V and J ends were trimmed by 10 bases and 4 bases, with 13 bases remaining between them. CDR3 length equals 12 residues. Germline V gene lookup returns CDR1 ENHRY and CDR2 SYGVKD. The CDR3 spells CASQGPGTEAFF. The CDR3 coding sequence is TGTGCCAGCCAGGGTCCGGGCACTGAAGCTTTCTTT.

The chain has TRBV18 and TRBJ2-7, with 11 positions matching TRBD2. The CDR3 consists of 15 residues. Germline V gene data show CDR1 as KGHSH and CDR2 as LQKENI. With 4 bases clipped from V and 6 bases from J, the junction kept 8 bases outside the gene matches. The CDR3 DNA sequence: TGTGCCAGCTCACGAGATATAGCGGGAGGGCGCGAGCAGTACTTC. It translates to CASSRDIAGGREQYF. The variable domain in full, completed from reference TRBV18 and TRBJ2-7, reads NAGVMQNPRHLVRRRGQEARLRCSPMKGHSHVYWYRQLPEEGLKFMVYLQKENIIDESGMPKERFSAEFPKEGPSILRIQQVVRGDSAAYFCASSRDIAGGREQYFGPGTRLTVT.

This clone appeared a few times. Distinct nucleotide sequences in the sample also encode this CDR3. This chain uses TRBV12-3 or TRBV12-4 with TRBJ2-5, with D unclear. The germline V and J ends were trimmed by 5 bases and 1 base, with 5 bases remaining between them. The CDR3 has 12 residues. CDR3 bases: TGTGCCAGCAGTCCCTCCCAAGAGACCCAGTACTTC. Encoded protein: CASSPSQETQYF.

The CDR3 is CASSQEGSQVEQFF. The CDR3 DNA reads as TGCGCCAGCAGCCAAGAGGGATCACAGGTTGAGCAGTTCTTC. The chain joins TRBV4-3 to TRBJ2-1, with a possible D match to TRBD1 (5 bases). Germline V gene sequence: CDR1 LGHNA, CDR2 YSLEER. The CDR3 is 14 amino acids. V shed 0 bases and J shed 9 bases, with 12 bases lying between them.

The chain uses TRBV6-5 and TRBJ2-7; 7 bases fit TRBD2. Losses at the gene ends were 6 bases for V and 2 bases for J; bases not matched to a gene: 7. Germline V gene data show CDR1 as MNHEY and CDR2 as SVGAGI. This CDR3 contains 14 residues. CDR3 sequence (DNA): TGTGCCAGCAGGAGCGCGGGGGTCCCCTACGAGCAGTACGTC. Protein sequence: CASRSAGVPYEQYV.

The chain employs TRBV10-3 and TRBJ2-3, with 8 bases aligning to TRBD2. The CDR3 loop spans 16 amino acids. The junction had 12 bases not matched to a gene; V was cut back by 6 bases and J by 4 bases. Germline CDR1 ENHRY, CDR2 SYGVKD. This CDR3 reads CAIRDSSAGVPDTQYF. CDR3 nucleotide sequence: TGTGCCATCAGGGACAGCTCAGCGGGAGTACCAGATACGCAGTATTTT.

This chain uses TRBV5-4 with TRBJ1-1; the match to TRBD1 covers 7 bases. The germline V gene encodes CDR1 SGHNT and CDR2 YYREEE (reference sequence). V lost 3 bases to trimming and J lost 3 bases; unmatched junction nucleotides: 5. CDR3 length equals 14 residues. This chain's CDR3 is CASSYDREDTEAFF. Here the CDR3 DNA reads TGTGCCAGCAGCTACGACAGGGAGGACACTGAAGCTTTCTTT.

This clone was observed a single time. This sequence joins TRBV2 and TRBJ1-3; 9 nucleotides line up with TRBD1. This CDR3 is built from 16 residues. Germline V gives CDR1 SNHLY, CDR2 FYNNEI. The V segment lost 7 bases and the J segment 0 bases; nucleotides outside the gene matches: 7. CDR3 protein: CASTRDRGSSGNTIYF. DNA of the CDR3: TGTGCCAGCACCCGAGACAGGGGGAGCTCTGGAAACACCATATATTTT. Complete variable domain (other parts from reference TRBV2 and TRBJ1-3): EPEVTQTPSHQVTQMGQEVILRCVPISNHLYFYWYRQILGQKVEFLVSFYNNEISEKSEIFDDQFSVERPDGSNFTLKIRSTKLEDSAMYFCASTRDRGSSGNTIYFGEGSWLTVV.

The gene calls are TRBV9 and TRBJ2-1; D possibly corresponds to TRBD2 (6 bases). CDR1 is SGDLS, CDR2 YYNGEE, per germline. Trimming took 4 bases from V and 5 from J, leaving 16 bases between them. The CDR3 consists of 15 residues. The CDR3 reads CASSFRDFFDNEQFF. The DNA for the CDR3 is TGTGCCAGCAGCTTCCGGGACTTCTTCGACAATGAGCAGTTCTTC.

The V gene is TRBV19, the J gene TRBJ1-3; TRBD1 might be the D (5 bases). Germline assignment: CDR1 LNHDA and CDR2 SQIVND (reference sequence). Trimming removed 5 bases at V and 4 bases at J, with 12 bases between. The CDR3 has 14 amino acids. The CDR3 loop reads CASSLGTRGNTIYF. As DNA, the CDR3 is TGTGCCAGTAGTCTGGGGACTAGAGGAAACACCATATATTTT.

Only one count was recorded for this clone. V and J are TRBV6-6 and TRBJ2-7; D is undetermined. Germline lookup yields CDR1 MNHNY and CDR2 SVGAGI (reference sequence). Trimming pared 3 bases from V and 2 bases from J, leaving 11 bases between. The CDR3 runs 14 residues. The CDR3 loop reads CASSYLEFTYEQYF. CDR3 nucleotides: TGTGCCAGCAGTTATTTAGAGTTCACCTACGAGCAGTACTTC.

This clone was seen just once. This chain joins TRBV7-2 and TRBJ1-2; TRBD1 matches 8 bases. The CDR3 runs to 14 residues. Germline CDR1 SGHTA, CDR2 FQGNSA. V was clipped by 1 base and J by 8 bases; unmatched bases: 6. In DNA, the CDR3 is TGTGCCAGCAGCTTAGTGCAGGGGGCGAAGGGCTACACCTTC. It translates to CASSLVQGAKGYTF.